These 30 T cell receptor beta chains were all obtained from the same sample, sequenced in a study of technical replicates of blood from a handful of donors. Sequencing used immunoSEQ multiplex PCR; TCRdb keeps in-frame clones, though not all of them. Here the sample spans about 74,000 clones, 95% being singletons. Sequencing was done on a sample of T cells isolated from PBMCs. Receptor source: a human donor in good health.

The chain links TRBV6-5 to TRBJ2-7, with D possibly TRBD1 on 6 matching bases. V lost 1 base to trimming and J lost 1 base, with 11 bases between them. CDR3 length: 15 amino acids. Germline lookup yields CDR1 MNHEY and CDR2 SVGAGI. The CDR3 here is CASSYLQGSSYEQYF. CDR3 DNA sequence: TGTGCCAGCAGTTACTTGCAGGGGAGTTCCTACGAGCAGTACTTC.

V gene TRBV5-1 combines with J gene TRBJ1-3; TRBD1 agrees at 10 bases. This CDR3 has 15 amino acids. V shed 4 bases, J shed 4 bases, and the junction held 5 bases outside the gene matches. Per the germline V gene, CDR1 is SGHRS and CDR2 is YFSETQ. This chain's CDR3 is CASSADRGPGNTIYF. CDR3 bases: TGCGCCAGCAGCGCAGACAGGGGGCCGGGAAACACCATATATTTT. The whole variable domain, filled in from reference TRBV5-1 and TRBJ1-3, reads KAGVTQTPRYLIKTRGQQVTLSCSPISGHRSVSWYQQTPGQGLQFLFEYFSETQRNKGNFPGRFSGRQFSNSRSEMNVSTLELGDSALYLCASSADRGPGNTIYFGEGSWLTVV.

The chain employs TRBV11-3 and TRBJ2-1; D is undetermined. CDR1 and CDR2 from the germline V gene are SGHNT and YENEEA. CDR3 size: 14 residues. Trimming shortened V by 4 bases and J by 7 bases, and 14 bases separated the two germline ends. The CDR3 region is CASSSRDSPNEQFF. Here the CDR3 DNA reads TGTGCCAGCAGCTCCCGAGATTCGCCGAATGAGCAGTTCTTC.

The CDR3 sequence: CASSLLSGQETQYF. As DNA, the CDR3 is TGTGCCAGCAGTTTATTGTCGGGTCAAGAGACCCAGTACTTC. This chain links TRBV28 with TRBJ2-5; D not resolved. This CDR3 has 14 amino acids. The V and J ends lost 1 base and 2 bases respectively, with 8 bases between them. Per the germline V gene, CDR1 is MDHEN and CDR2 is SYDVKM.

The chain combines TRBV5-6 with TRBJ1-2; a weak D match, TRBD1 (6 bases). The CDR3 loop spans 14 amino acids. The germline CDR1 and CDR2 sequences are SGHDT and YYEEEE. The V gene lost 4 bases and the J gene lost 1 base, with 11 bases spanning the gap. The CDR3 sequence: CASSPDRNNYGYTF. DNA for the CDR3: TGTGCCAGCAGCCCGGACAGAAATAACTATGGCTACACCTTC.

The gene calls are TRBV7-9 and TRBJ2-1; possible D gene TRBD1, 6 bases. With 1 base removed from V and 5 bases from J, the gap between germline ends came to 12 bases. The CDR3 contains 15 residues. Germline lookup yields CDR1 SEHNR and CDR2 FQNEAQ (reference sequence). Here the CDR3 reads CASSLVPDSHNEQFF. CDR3 DNA sequence: TGTGCCAGCAGCTTAGTCCCGGACAGTCACAATGAGCAGTTCTTC.

This chain connects TRBV28 to TRBJ2-3, with 11 bases matching TRBD2. Unmatched junction bases numbered 3, after V lost 6 bases and J lost 4 bases. Per germline, CDR1 MDHEN and CDR2 SYDVKM. This CDR3 is 14 amino acids long. For the CDR3, the DNA is TGTGCCAGCAGGGCGGGACTAGCGGCAGATACGCAGTATTTT. It codes for CASRAGLAADTQYF. Full variable domain (remainder filled in from reference TRBV28 and TRBJ2-3): DVKVTQSSRYLVKRTGEKVFLECVQDMDHENMFWYRQDPGLGLRLIYFSYDVKMKEKGDIPEGYSVSREKKERFSLILESASTNQTSMYLCASRAGLAADTQYFGPGTRLTVL.

The chain couples TRBV5-5 to TRBJ2-7; tentative D call: TRBD2 (5 bases). Germline CDR1 and CDR2: SGHKS and YYEKEE (reference sequence). With 3 bases removed from V and 4 bases from J, the gap between germline ends came to 11 bases. The CDR3 contains 13 residues. The CDR3 here is CASSSGRDYEQYF. CDR3 sequence (DNA): TGTGCCAGCAGCTCTGGACGGGATTACGAGCAGTACTTC. Full variable domain (remainder filled in from reference TRBV5-5 and TRBJ2-7): DAGVTQSPTHLIKTRGQQVTLRCSPISGHKSVSWYQQVLGQGPQFIFQYYEKEERGRGNFPDRFSARQFPNYSSELNVNALLLGDSALYLCASSSGRDYEQYFGPGTRLTVT.

This rearrangement joins TRBV6-5 to TRBJ2-5, with 9 bases that match TRBD2. Germline CDR1 and CDR2: MNHEY and SVGAGI. After removal of 4 bases from V and 5 bases from J, the junction contained 8 bases not matched to a gene. The CDR3 runs 15 residues. CDR3 sequence: CASSFSAGGSETQYF. In nucleotides, the CDR3 is TGTGCCAGCAGTTTTTCAGCGGGGGGCTCGGAGACCCAGTACTTC.

The chain couples TRBV6-5 to TRBJ1-1, with D perhaps matching TRBD1 (6 bases). CDR3 size: 14 residues. Per the germline V gene, CDR1 is MNHEY and CDR2 is SVGAGI. Trimming took 3 bases from V and 5 from J, leaving 13 bases between them. The CDR3 spells CASSYQGRGTEAFF. The CDR3 nucleotides are TGTGCCAGCAGTTATCAGGGGCGTGGGACTGAAGCTTTCTTT.

This chain uses TRBV29-1 with TRBJ2-3; TRBD2 is a possible D gene (5 bases). Trimming stripped 4 bases from V and 4 bases from J, with 9 bases between. This CDR3 region has 12 residues. Germline CDR1 and CDR2: SQVTM and ANQGSEA. CDR3 residues: CSVVGSADTQYF. For the CDR3, the DNA is TGCAGCGTTGTAGGGAGCGCAGATACGCAGTATTTT.

J is TRBJ2-2 and V is TRBV4-1; 10 positions match TRBD2. V lost 4 bases to trimming and J lost 4 bases; unmatched junction nucleotides: 12. Germline CDR1 and CDR2: MGHRA and YSYEKL. The CDR3 contains 18 residues. Here the CDR3 reads CASSLGRLLAGPTGELFF. DNA of the CDR3: TGCGCCAGCAGCCTGGGACGGTTACTAGCGGGACCCACCGGGGAGCTGTTTTTT.

This clone was detected only a few times. This rearrangement joins TRBV30 to TRBJ1-1, with D hard to call. Germline V gene lookup returns CDR1 GTSNPN and CDR2 SVGIG (reference sequence). Trimming left V 0 bases short and J 1 base short, with 6 bases between. The length of the CDR3 is 13 residues. CDR3 sequence reads: CAWSVEWNTEAFF. The CDR3, as DNA: TGTGCCTGGAGTGTCGAGTGGAACACTGAAGCTTTCTTT.

A single count supports this clone. The rearrangement uses TRBV7-2 and TRBJ1-2; D gene uncertain. Germline CDR1 and CDR2: SGHTA and FQGNSA. This CDR3 has 12 residues. V lost 5 bases and J lost 5, with 9 bases in between. The CDR3 nucleotides are TGTGCCAGCAGCCTCGACGGGTATGGCTACACCTTC. Protein: CASSLDGYGYTF.

This chain joins TRBV30 and TRBJ1-5; 10 bases map to TRBD1. The CDR3 sequence is 17 residues long. The trim removed 1 base at V and 3 bases at J, leaving 9 bases unmatched. Germline values: CDR1 GTSNPN, CDR2 SVGIG (reference sequence). Written as DNA, the CDR3 is TGTGCCTGGAGTGGGGGGAGGACAGGGGGGTACAATCAGCCCCAGCATTTT. Translating gives CAWSGGRTGGYNQPQHF. Full variable domain (rest looked up from reference TRBV30 and TRBJ1-5): SQTIHQWPATLVQPVGSPLSLECTVEGTSNPNLYWYRQAAGRGLQLLFYSVGIGQISSEVPQNLSASRPQDRQFILSSKKLLLSDSGFYLCAWSGGRTGGYNQPQHFGDGTRLSIL.

The rearrangement joins TRBV11-2 to TRBJ2-5; TRBD2 matches 7 bases. The CDR3 covers 17 residues. V was pared by 2 bases and J by 2 bases, with 11 bases of the junction left unmatched. Germline V CDR1 and CDR2: SGHAT, FQNNGV. The CDR3 DNA reads as TGTGCCAGCAGCTTAATTGCGGGAGAGCGTCTTCAAGAGACCCAGTACTTC. Translating gives CASSLIAGERLQETQYF.

DNA for the CDR3: TGTGCCAGCAGCTACCAGGGGGGCTACGGCCAGGGCCAGACCCAGTACTTC. Residues: CASSYQGGYGQGQTQYF. The rearrangement links TRBV7-9 to TRBJ2-5; TRBD1 might be the D (7 bases). CDR1 and CDR2 from the germline V gene are SEHNR and FQNEAQ (reference sequence). This CDR3 comprises 17 residues. V shed 4 bases and J shed 6 bases, with 24 bases lying between them.

For the CDR3, the DNA is TGTGCCAGCAGACAGGGATCAGGTGGCTACACCTTC. This codes for CASRQGSGGYTF. The chain has TRBV2 and TRBJ1-2; D perhaps matches TRBD1 (6 bases). Trimming pared 6 bases from V and 7 bases from J, leaving 12 bases between. The CDR3 spans 12 residues. Germline values: CDR1 SNHLY, CDR2 FYNNEI.

The chain has TRBV15 and TRBJ2-5; TRBD2 matches at 9 bases. The CDR3 has 16 amino acids. CDR1 and CDR2 (germline): LNHNV, YYDKDF (reference sequence). V trimming: 1 base; J trimming: 5 bases; junction bases outside the gene matches: 8. The CDR3 DNA reads TGTGCCACCAGCAGAGCTAGCGGGATAATCATGGAGACCCAGTACTTC. This gives the protein CATSRASGIIMETQYF.

The J gene is TRBJ1-5, the V gene TRBV19; tentatively, D is TRBD1 (6 bases). The germline V gene encodes CDR1 LNHDA and CDR2 SQIVND (reference sequence). Trimming stripped 4 bases from V and 0 bases from J, with 10 bases between. CDR3 length: 15 residues. CDR3 loop: CASSRGQYSNQPQHF. CDR3 in DNA: TGTGCCAGTAGTAGAGGACAGTATAGCAATCAGCCCCAGCATTTT.

The genes are TRBV28 and TRBJ1-1; the D is unclear. This CDR3 has 15 amino acids. Germline values: CDR1 MDHEN, CDR2 SYDVKM. V was shortened by 5 bases and J by 4 bases, with 17 bases between the two germline ends. The CDR3 sequence: CASSPTSGSATEAFF. For the CDR3, the DNA is TGTGCCAGCAGTCCGACGAGCGGATCGGCCACTGAAGCTTTCTTT.

V gene TRBV5-1 combines with J gene TRBJ2-5, with 7 bases matching TRBD2. V was pared by 6 bases and J by 5 bases, with 10 bases of the junction left unmatched. The germline gives CDR1 SGHRS, CDR2 YFSETQ. This CDR3 is built from 14 residues. The CDR3 nucleotides read TGCGCCAGCACCGACGGCGGGAGAGGGGAGACCCAGTACTTC. Translating it yields CASTDGGRGETQYF.

V and J are TRBV7-3 and TRBJ1-1; TRBD1 aligns across 9 bases. V lost 1 base, J lost 6 bases, and 6 bases stayed unmatched. Germline V CDR1 and CDR2: SGHTA, FQGTGA. This CDR3 contains 15 residues. The CDR3 bases are TGTGCCAGCAGCTTAATGTACAGGGGGCAGGCTGAAGCTTTCTTT. Residues: CASSLMYRGQAEAFF.

The chain uses TRBV30 and TRBJ1-2, with 7 positions matching TRBD1. With V trimmed by 1 base and J by 6 bases, 14 bases remained unmatched. The CDR3 is 16 amino acids. CDR1 and CDR2 (germline): GTSNPN, SVGIG (reference sequence). CDR3 protein: CAWSDPPKTGTDGYTF. Here the CDR3 DNA reads TGTGCCTGGAGTGACCCTCCCAAGACAGGGACGGATGGCTACACCTTC.

V is TRBV27 and J is TRBJ1-2; 8 bases are shared with TRBD1. J lost 4 bases, V lost 2 bases, and 0 bases had no gene match. CDR1 and CDR2 from the germline V gene are MNHEY and SMNVEV (reference sequence). CDR3 length: 13 residues. CDR3 in amino acids: CASSLTGGYGYTF. The DNA for the CDR3 is TGTGCCAGCAGTTTAACAGGGGGCTATGGCTACACCTTC.

The rearrangement links TRBV28 to TRBJ2-7, with a weak D call TRBD1 (6 bases). The CDR3 sequence is 16 residues long. V dropped 1 base and J dropped 2 bases, with 15 bases sitting between them. The V gene's germline CDR1 is MDHEN and CDR2 SYDVKM. The CDR3 protein is CASSLFRAGVPYEQYF. CDR3 sequence (DNA): TGTGCCAGCAGTTTATTTCGGGCAGGGGTCCCCTACGAGCAGTACTTC.

The genes are TRBV2 and TRBJ2-1; no firm D call. The CDR3 consists of 11 residues. CDR1 is SNHLY, CDR2 FYNNEI, per germline. Trimming removed 8 bases from V and 6 bases from J, with 8 bases in between. Here the CDR3 reads CASHYFNEQFF. CDR3 sequence (DNA): TGTGCCAGCCACTATTTCAATGAGCAGTTCTTC.

The chain links TRBV14 to TRBJ2-3; unclear D gene. This CDR3 is built from 11 residues. Germline assignment: CDR1 SGHDN and CDR2 FVKESK. V was cut by 4 bases and J by 5 bases, with 4 bases left in between. The CDR3 DNA follows: TGTGCCAGCAGCCTCGGAGATACGCAGTATTTT. Its protein is CASSLGDTQYF.

The chain recombines TRBV13 with TRBJ2-7; TRBD1 agrees at 7 bases. V shed 8 bases and J 1 base; nucleotides not matched to a gene: 5. CDR3 length equals 13 residues. Germline loops: CDR1 PRHDT, CDR2 FYEKMQ (reference sequence). This CDR3 reads CASSRRGSYEQYF. Written as DNA, the CDR3 is TGTGCCAGCTCACGCAGGGGGTCCTACGAGCAGTACTTC.

This clone was picked up one time. This sequence joins TRBV11-2 and TRBJ2-2; 15 nucleotides line up with TRBD2. CDR3 length: 18 residues. J gave up 5 bases and V 4 bases, and 8 bases lay outside the gene matches. Germline V gives CDR1 SGHAT, CDR2 FQNNGV. The CDR3 sequence is CASSSLLGLAGGTGELFF. For the CDR3, the DNA is TGTGCCAGCAGCTCCCTTCTCGGACTAGCGGGAGGGACCGGGGAGCTGTTTTTT.